One and the same sample provided the 16 T cell receptor beta chains below, sequenced in a study of blood T cell repertoires in COVID-19. Only in-frame clones appear in the TCRdb table, and some are missing; sequencing was by immunoSEQ multiplex PCR. The top ten hold 21% of the sample, which has 65,000 to 80,000 clones, around 80% seen once. Sample: peripheral blood. The receptor set was obtained from a human donor in a cohort sampled during active COVID-19.

The chain carries TRBV19 and TRBJ2-7; 7 bases agree with TRBD1. CDR1 is LNHDA, CDR2 SQIVND, per germline (reference sequence). CDR3 length: 15 residues. The junction had 9 bases not matched to a gene; V was cut back by 6 bases and J by 1 base. The CDR3 region is CASRTGNPGSYEQYF. The CDR3 region has the DNA TGTGCCAGTAGGACAGGGAATCCGGGGTCCTACGAGCAGTACTTC. The full variable domain, its missing parts supplied by reference TRBV19 and TRBJ2-7, is DGGITQSPKYLFRKEGQNVTLSCEQNLNHDAMYWYRQDPGQGLRLIYYSQIVNDFQKGDIAEGYSVSREKKESFPLTVTSAQKNPTAFYLCASRTGNPGSYEQYFGPGTRLTVT.

This clone has only a few counts. This chain uses TRBV7-2 with TRBJ2-1, with D uncertain. Germline CDR1 reads SGHTA; CDR2 reads FQGNSA. The V end lost 8 bases, the J end lost 2 bases, and 10 bases lay between the germline ends. This CDR3 is built from 13 residues. DNA of the CDR3: TGTGCCAGCGAAACGCGGACCTACAATGAGCAGTTCTTC. It is translated as CASETRTYNEQFF.

The J gene is TRBJ2-5, the V gene TRBV5-1; D perhaps matches TRBD1 (5 bases). This CDR3 has 13 amino acids. The ends were cut back, 0 bases at V and 3 bases at J, with 6 bases in the middle. From germline, CDR1 is SGHRS and CDR2 YFSETQ. The chain's CDR3 is CASSLGQKETQYF. CDR3 DNA: TGCGCCAGCAGCTTGGGACAGAAAGAGACCCAGTACTTC.

The rearrangement links TRBV4-2 to TRBJ1-2; 7 nucleotides align to TRBD1. The ends lost 1 base at V and 5 bases at J; junction bases unmatched: 13. This CDR3 comprises 17 residues. The germline V gene has CDR1 LGHNA and CDR2 YNFKEQ. The CDR3 sequence is CASSQAHGQASTYGYTF. The CDR3 DNA is TGTGCCAGCAGCCAAGCGCATGGACAGGCGAGCACTTATGGCTACACCTTC.

This chain uses TRBV3-1 (or the pseudogene TRBV3-2) with TRBJ2-3; possibly TRBD2 for D (6 bases). The CDR3 spans 14 residues. From germline, CDR1 is LGHDT and CDR2 YNNKEL (reference sequence). Trimming removed 3 bases from V and 12 bases from J, with 19 bases in between. The CDR3 nucleotides read TGTGCCAGCAGCCACTCTCACGGGGCGGGGAGACAGTATTTT. It translates to CASSHSHGAGRQYF.

In its sample, this clone was seen once. The CDR3 nucleotides are TGTGCCAGCAGTACCCAAGGAGGGTTGAGTTACTCACCCCTCCACTTT. Translation: CASSTQGGLSYSPLHF. This chain uses TRBV28 with TRBJ1-6; D gene uncertain. V lost 5 bases and J lost 10, with 21 bases in between. This CDR3 region has 16 residues. In germline, CDR1 is MDHEN, CDR2 SYDVKM.

The count of this clone is one. The chain employs TRBV28 and TRBJ2-3, with D possibly being TRBD2 (7 bases). V lost 6 bases and J lost 5, with 18 bases in between. Germline lookup yields CDR1 MDHEN and CDR2 SYDVKM. The CDR3 totals 15 residues. The CDR3 loop is CASSPSGGAGDTQYF. DNA for the CDR3: TGTGCCAGCAGCCCCTCTGGGGGGGCTGGAGATACGCAGTATTTT.

The genes are TRBV11-3 and TRBJ2-7; the D gene is possibly TRBD1 (5 bases). The ends were cut back, 5 bases at V and 0 bases at J, with 11 bases in the middle. Looked up from germline, CDR1 is SGHNT and CDR2 is YENEEA. The CDR3 loop spans 14 amino acids. For the CDR3, the DNA is TGTGCCAGCAGCCCCCACAGGAGCTCCTACGAGCAGTACTTC. Translated: CASSPHRSSYEQYF.

This chain joins TRBV27 and TRBJ2-7; maybe TRBD2 (6 bases). Trimming took off 6 bases at V and 3 bases at J, with 15 bases between the two ends. Germline V gene data show CDR1 as MNHEY and CDR2 as SMNVEV (reference sequence). This CDR3 is 14 amino acids long. The CDR3 is CASSPAGTVYEQYF. The CDR3 DNA reads TGTGCCAGCAGCCCCGCGGGGACCGTCTACGAGCAGTACTTC.

This clone was seen a handful of times. The chain employs TRBV5-5 and TRBJ2-3; possibly TRBD1 for D (6 bases). Germline-derived CDR1 and CDR2 are SGHKS and YYEKEE (reference sequence). Trimming took 1 base from V and 3 from J, leaving 12 bases between them. CDR3 length: 15 amino acids. This CDR3 is CASSLSTGQTDTQYF. CDR3 nucleotides: TGTGCCAGCAGCTTGAGTACAGGGCAGACAGATACGCAGTATTTT.

The chain is built from TRBV28 and TRBJ1-1, with D hard to call. This CDR3 spans 12 amino acids. V lost 3 bases and J 11 bases, leaving 13 bases between the germline ends. The germline CDR1 and CDR2 sequences are MDHEN and SYDVKM. The CDR3 reads CASSLSISGAFF. For the CDR3, the DNA is TGTGCCAGCAGTTTGTCGATCTCGGGGGCTTTCTTT.

This clone was recorded once. CDR3 sequence (DNA): TGTGCCAGCAGCTTTTTACCTAGCGGGGGGACCAAAAACATTCAGTACTTC. This codes for CASSFLPSGGTKNIQYF. The chain employs TRBV11-2 and TRBJ2-4; 11 positions match TRBD2. In germline, CDR1 is SGHAT, CDR2 FQNNGV. CDR3 size: 17 residues. J lost 2 bases, V lost 3 bases, and 6 bases had no gene match.

V is TRBV5-5 and J is TRBJ1-4; TRBD1 is a possible D gene (6 bases). CDR1 and CDR2 from the germline V gene are SGHKS and YYEKEE (reference sequence). The CDR3 is made up of 14 amino acids. Between the trimmed V and J ends, which lost 4 bases and 5 bases, there was a span of 12 bases. This chain's CDR3 is CASSPSGENEKLFF. For the CDR3, the DNA is TGTGCCAGCAGCCCCTCAGGGGAAAATGAAAAACTGTTTTTT.

This rearrangement joins TRBV3-1 (or the pseudogene TRBV3-2) to TRBJ2-7, with D possibly matching TRBD1 (6 bases). Germline V gene sequence: CDR1 LGHDT, CDR2 YNNKEL (reference sequence). Trimming took 4 bases from V and 5 from J, leaving 9 bases between them. The CDR3 is 12 residues long. The chain's CDR3 is CASSRQVHEQYF. Here the CDR3 DNA reads TGTGCCAGCAGCCGACAGGTTCACGAGCAGTACTTC.

The chain joins TRBV11-3 to TRBJ2-1, with 8 bases lining up with TRBD2. CDR1 and CDR2 (germline): SGHNT, YENEEA. Germline trimming cut 5 bases from V and 0 bases from J; bases unmatched to any gene: 3. The CDR3 consists of 15 residues. The CDR3 reads CASSQAGASYNEQFF. CDR3 DNA sequence: TGTGCCAGCAGCCAAGCGGGGGCCTCCTACAATGAGCAGTTCTTC. The variable domain in full, completed from reference TRBV11-3 and TRBJ2-1, reads EAGVVQSPRYKIIEKKQPVAFWCNPISGHNTLYWYLQNLGQGPELLIRYENEEAVDDSQLPKDRFSAERLKGVDSTLKIQPAELGDSAVYLCASSQAGASYNEQFFGPGTRLTVL.

The chain has TRBV2 and TRBJ2-5, with D perhaps TRBD2 (6 bases). The CDR3 sequence is 13 residues long. Deletions cut 10 bases from V and 2 bases from J, with 14 bases between. Germline V gene sequence: CDR1 SNHLY, CDR2 FYNNEI. This CDR3 is CATTRDWQETQYF. As DNA, the CDR3 is TGTGCCACCACCCGGGACTGGCAAGAGACCCAGTACTTC.